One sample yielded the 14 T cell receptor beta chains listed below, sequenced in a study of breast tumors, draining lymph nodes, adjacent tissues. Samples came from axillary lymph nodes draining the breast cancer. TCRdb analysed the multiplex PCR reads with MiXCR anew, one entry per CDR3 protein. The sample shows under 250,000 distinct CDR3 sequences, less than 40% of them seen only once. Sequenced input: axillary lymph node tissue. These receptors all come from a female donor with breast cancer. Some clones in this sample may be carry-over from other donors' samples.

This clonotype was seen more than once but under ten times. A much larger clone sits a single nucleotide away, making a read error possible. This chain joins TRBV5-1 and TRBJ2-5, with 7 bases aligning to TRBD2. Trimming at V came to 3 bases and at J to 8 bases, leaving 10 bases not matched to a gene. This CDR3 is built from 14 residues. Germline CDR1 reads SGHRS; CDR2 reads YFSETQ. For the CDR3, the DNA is TGCGCCAGCAGCTCGAGGGAGGGCCGAGACACCCAGTACTTC. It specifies CASSSREGRDTQYF. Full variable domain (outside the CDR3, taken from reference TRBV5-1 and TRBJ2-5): KAGVTQTPRYLIKTRGQQVTLSCSPISGHRSVSWYQQTPGQGLQFLFEYFSETQRNKGNFPGRFSGRQFSNSRSEMNVSTLELGDSALYLCASSSREGRDTQYFGPGTRLLVL.

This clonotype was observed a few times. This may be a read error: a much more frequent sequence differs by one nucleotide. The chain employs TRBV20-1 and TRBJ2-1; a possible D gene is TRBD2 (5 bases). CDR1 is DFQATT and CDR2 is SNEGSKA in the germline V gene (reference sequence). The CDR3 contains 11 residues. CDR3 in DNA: TGCAGTGCTAGATATTTCGGGATCCAGTCCTTC. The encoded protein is CSARYFGIQSF.

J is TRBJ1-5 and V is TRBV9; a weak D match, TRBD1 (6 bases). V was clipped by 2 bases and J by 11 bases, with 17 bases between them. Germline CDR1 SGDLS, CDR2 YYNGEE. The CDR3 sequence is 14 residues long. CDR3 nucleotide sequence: TGTGCCAGCAGCGTGGGGGGGGGGCGCGAGACCCAGCATTTT. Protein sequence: CASSVGGGRETQHF.

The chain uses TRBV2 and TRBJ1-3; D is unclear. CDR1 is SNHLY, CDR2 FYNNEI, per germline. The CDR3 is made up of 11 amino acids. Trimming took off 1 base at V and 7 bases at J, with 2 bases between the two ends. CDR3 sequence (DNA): TGTGCCAGCAGTGAAGGGAACACCATATATTTT. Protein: CASSEGNTIYF.

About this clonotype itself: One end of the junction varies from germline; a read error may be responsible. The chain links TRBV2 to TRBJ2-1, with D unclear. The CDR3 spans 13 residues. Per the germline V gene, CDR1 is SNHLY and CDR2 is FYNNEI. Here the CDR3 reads CASSGLVGFWQLF. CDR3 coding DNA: TGTGCCAGCAGTGGATTGGTGGGGTTTTGGCAGCTCTTC.

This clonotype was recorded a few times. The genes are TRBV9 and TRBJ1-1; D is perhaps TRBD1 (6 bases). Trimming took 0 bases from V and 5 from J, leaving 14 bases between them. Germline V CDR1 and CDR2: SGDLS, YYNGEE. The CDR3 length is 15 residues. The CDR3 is CASSVGAGAGTEAFF. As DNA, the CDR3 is TGTGCCAGCAGCGTAGGAGCGGGGGCCGGGACTGAAGCTTTCTTT.

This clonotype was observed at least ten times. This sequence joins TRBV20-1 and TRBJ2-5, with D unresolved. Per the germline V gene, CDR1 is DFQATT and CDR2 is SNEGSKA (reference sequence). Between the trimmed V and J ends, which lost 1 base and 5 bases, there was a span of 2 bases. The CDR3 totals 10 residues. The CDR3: CSARAETQYF. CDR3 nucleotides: TGCAGTGCTAGAGCGGAGACCCAGTACTTC.

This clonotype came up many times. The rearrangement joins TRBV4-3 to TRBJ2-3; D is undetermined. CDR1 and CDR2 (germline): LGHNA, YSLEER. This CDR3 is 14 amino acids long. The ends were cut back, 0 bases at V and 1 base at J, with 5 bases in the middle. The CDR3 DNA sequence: TGCGCCAGCAGCCAAGAAATCGGCACAGATACGCAGTATTTT. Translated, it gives CASSQEIGTDTQYF.

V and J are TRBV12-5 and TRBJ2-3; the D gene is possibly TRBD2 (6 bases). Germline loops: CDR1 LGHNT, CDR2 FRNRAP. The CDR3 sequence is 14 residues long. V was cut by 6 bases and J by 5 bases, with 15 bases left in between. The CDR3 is CASGHTGEQDTQYF. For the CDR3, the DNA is TGTGCTAGTGGCCACACGGGGGAGCAAGATACGCAGTATTTT.

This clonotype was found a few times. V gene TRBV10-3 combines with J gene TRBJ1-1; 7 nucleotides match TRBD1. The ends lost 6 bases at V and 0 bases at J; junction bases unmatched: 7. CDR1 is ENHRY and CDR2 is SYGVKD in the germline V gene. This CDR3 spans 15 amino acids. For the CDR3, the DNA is TGTGCCATCAGAACCGGGACAGTCATGAACACTGAAGCTTTCTTT. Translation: CAIRTGTVMNTEAFF.

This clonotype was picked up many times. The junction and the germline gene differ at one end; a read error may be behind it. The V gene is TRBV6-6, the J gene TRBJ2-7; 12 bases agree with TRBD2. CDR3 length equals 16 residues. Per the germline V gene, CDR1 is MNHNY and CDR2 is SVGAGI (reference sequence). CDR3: CASSHSELAGGYEQYF. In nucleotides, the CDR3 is TGTGCCAGCAGTCACTCGGAACTAGCGGGAGGTTACGAGCAGTACTTC.

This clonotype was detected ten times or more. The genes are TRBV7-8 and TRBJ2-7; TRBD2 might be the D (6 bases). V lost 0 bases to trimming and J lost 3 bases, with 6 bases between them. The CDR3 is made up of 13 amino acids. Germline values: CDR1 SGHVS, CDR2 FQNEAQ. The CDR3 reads CASSLAEGYEQYF. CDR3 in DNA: TGTGCCAGCAGCTTAGCGGAGGGCTACGAGCAGTACTTC.

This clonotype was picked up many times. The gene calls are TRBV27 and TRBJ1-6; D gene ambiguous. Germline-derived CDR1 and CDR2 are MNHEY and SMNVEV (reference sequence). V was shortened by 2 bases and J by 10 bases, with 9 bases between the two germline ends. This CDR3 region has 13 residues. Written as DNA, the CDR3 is TGTGCCAGCAGTTTAGATGGAGACTCACCCCTCCACTTT. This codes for CASSLDGDSPLHF.

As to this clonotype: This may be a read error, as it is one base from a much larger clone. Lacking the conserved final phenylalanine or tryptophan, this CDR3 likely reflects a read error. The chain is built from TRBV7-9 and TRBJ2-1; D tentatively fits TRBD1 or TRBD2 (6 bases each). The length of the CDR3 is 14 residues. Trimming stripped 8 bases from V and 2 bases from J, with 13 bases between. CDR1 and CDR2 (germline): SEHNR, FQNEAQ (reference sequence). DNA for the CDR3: TGTGCCAGCTCGCACGGGGGCCCCTACAATGAGCAGTTCCTC. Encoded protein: CASSHGGPYNEQFL.